Listed below are T cell receptor beta chains from one sample, sequenced in a study of T cell responses to AZD1222 COVID-19 vaccine. Clones were read by immunoSEQ multiplex PCR, and TCRdb kept only the in-frame ones, dropping some. The sample records under 95,000 clones, under 90% being singletons. The sample here was peripheral blood, taken 28 days after the second AZD1222 dose. Receptors were obtained from an adult who received the AZD1222 COVID-19 vaccine. Both conserved end residues are part of each CDR3. A D gene is named only where the DNA matches it firmly. Only some rows state a clone size, as once, few, many or a class for expanded clones.

V gene,D gene,clone size,J gene,CDR3 protein,CDR3 DNA
TRBV5-1,TRBD1,-,TRBJ1-1,CASSFGNRTGATEAFF,TGCGCCAGCAGCTTCGGGAACCGGACAGGGGCCACTGAAGCTTTCTTT
TRBV7-3,TRBD1,-,TRBJ1-2,CASRTQIQGALGYTF,TGTGCCAGCAGAACACAAATACAGGGGGCCCTTGGCTACACCTTC
TRBV7-9,TRBD2,-,TRBJ2-1,CATPAGTSANEQFF,TGTGCCACTCCCGCCGGGACTAGTGCCAATGAGCAGTTCTTC
TRBV4-2,-,-,TRBJ1-5,CASSQGWSNQPQHF,TGTGCCAGCAGCCAAGGGTGGAGCAATCAGCCCCAGCATTTT
TRBV6-5,TRBD1,-,TRBJ1-2,CASLSTGGRYGYTF,TGTGCCAGCCTTTCCACAGGGGGCCGCTATGGCTACACCTTC
TRBV5-6,-,-,TRBJ2-2,CASSFGPANTGELFF,TGTGCCAGCAGCTTCGGCCCAGCGAACACCGGGGAGCTGTTTTTT
TRBV27,-,-,TRBJ1-2,CASTNSRGGGYTF,TGTGCCAGCACCAACTCCAGGGGAGGCGGCTACACCTTC
TRBV3-1/TRBV3-2,-,-,TRBJ1-2,CASNSLTGPRYGYTF,TGTGCCAGCAACTCCTTGACAGGTCCTCGATATGGCTACACCTTC
TRBV9,TRBD2,-,TRBJ2-7,CASSVGSGGGPYEQYF,TGTGCCAGCAGCGTTGGCTCGGGGGGGGGACCTTACGAGCAGTACTTC
TRBV5-1,-,-,TRBJ2-2,CASSPSPGVAAGELFF,TGCGCCAGCAGTCCCTCCCCAGGGGTGGCCGCCGGGGAGCTGTTTTTT
TRBV28,-,-,TRBJ1-5,CASSLGGQPQHF,TGTGCCAGCAGTTTAGGGGGCCAGCCCCAGCATTTT
TRBV28,TRBD1,-,TRBJ1-1,CASAGGLPLF,TGTGCCAGTGCAGGGGGCCTCCCCTTATTT
TRBV6-1,-,-,TRBJ1-6,CASSEWENSPLHF,TGTGCCAGCAGTGAATGGGAGAATTCACCCCTCCACTTT
TRBV28,-,-,TRBJ1-2,CASSSDDYGYTF,TGTGCCAGCAGCTCAGACGACTATGGCTACACCTTC
TRBV5-1,-,few,TRBJ1-1,CASSADRMNTEAFF,TGCGCCAGCAGCGCAGACAGGATGAACACTGAAGCTTTCTTT
TRBV9,-,-,TRBJ2-1,CASSAQLGAEQFF,TGTGCCAGCAGCGCTCAACTAGGTGCTGAGCAGTTCTTC
TRBV7-2,-,-,TRBJ2-2,CASSLFGGNTGELFF,TGTGCCAGCAGCTTATTCGGGGGGAACACCGGGGAGCTGTTTTTT
TRBV6-5,-,-,TRBJ2-7,CASSPQEGASYEQYF,TGTGCCAGCAGTCCCCAGGAGGGTGCGTCCTACGAGCAGTACTTC
TRBV10-3,-,-,TRBJ1-5,CAISEGGTGNQPQHF,TGTGCCATCAGTGAAGGGGGGACGGGCAATCAGCCCCAGCATTTT
TRBV7-9,-,-,TRBJ1-6,CASSLVGQQSSYNSPLHF,TGTGCCAGCAGCTTAGTTGGACAGCAGAGCTCCTATAATTCACCCCTCCACTTT
TRBV3-1/TRBV3-2,-,-,TRBJ1-5,CASSQDLVQPQHF,TGTGCCAGCAGCCAAGATCTGGTTCAGCCCCAGCATTTT
TRBV6-5,TRBD1,-,TRBJ2-5,CASRGQGPETQYF,TGTGCCAGCAGAGGACAGGGGCCGGAGACCCAGTACTTC
TRBV9,-,-,TRBJ2-3,CASSASNYPTDTQYF,TGTGCCAGCAGCGCGTCTAATTACCCAACAGATACGCAGTATTTT
TRBV3-1/TRBV3-2,-,-,TRBJ1-6,CASSQGYGNSPLHF,TGTGCCAGCAGCCAAGGTTACGGGAATTCACCCCTCCACTTT
TRBV11-2,TRBD1,few,TRBJ1-1,CASSRQGRWTEAFF,TGTGCCAGCAGCAGACAGGGGCGGTGGACTGAAGCTTTCTTT
TRBV10-3,-,-,TRBJ1-2,CAISERGSVYGYTF,TGTGCCATCAGTGAGAGGGGCAGCGTCTATGGCTACACCTTC
TRBV9,TRBD1,-,TRBJ2-3,CASSVGQVAADTQYF,TGTGCCAGCAGCGTGGGACAGGTGGCGGCAGATACGCAGTATTTT
TRBV9,-,-,TRBJ2-7,CASSSPGLGEMNF,TGTGCCAGCAGCTCACCGGGACTTGGAGAGATGAACTTC
TRBV5-1,TRBD2,-,TRBJ2-1,CASSSISGGYNEQFF,TGCGCCAGCAGCTCGATTAGCGGGGGTTACAATGAGCAGTTCTTC
TRBV29-1,-,-,TRBJ1-2,CSVDKGNYGYTF,TGCAGCGTCGATAAGGGAAACTATGGCTACACCTTC
TRBV30,-,-,TRBJ1-6,CAWNDGGSYNSPLHF,TGTGCCTGGAACGATGGGGGGTCCTATAATTCACCCCTCCACTTT
TRBV28,-,once,TRBJ1-2,CASNLGYGYTF,TGTGCCAGCAACTTAGGCTATGGCTACACCTTC
TRBV3-1/TRBV3-2,-,-,TRBJ2-7,CASSQDIRRQYF,TGTGCCAGCAGCCAAGATATTAGAAGGCAGTACTTC
TRBV7-9,-,-,TRBJ2-5,CASSPPVETQYF,TGTGCCAGCAGCCCCCCTGTGGAGACCCAGTACTTC
TRBV27,TRBD2,once,TRBJ2-6,CASRRTSGSSGANVLTF,TGTGCCAGCAGAAGGACTAGCGGTAGCTCTGGGGCCAACGTCCTGACTTTC
TRBV28,TRBD1,few,TRBJ1-1,CAHTGAGGEAFF,TGTGCCCATACAGGGGCGGGGGGGGAAGCTTTCTTT
TRBV2,-,-,TRBJ2-4,CASRYGSLAKNIQYF,TGTGCCAGCAGGTACGGATCTCTAGCCAAAAACATTCAGTACTTC
TRBV6-5,-,-,TRBJ1-5,CASRASGGGNQPQHF,TGTGCCAGCAGGGCCTCGGGGGGGGGCAATCAGCCCCAGCATTTT
TRBV27,-,-,TRBJ2-2,CASSSQGPRTGELFF,TGTGCCAGCAGCTCGCAGGGCCCGAGAACCGGGGAGCTGTTTTTT
TRBV2,-,-,TRBJ2-7,CANTGDRSYEQYF,TGTGCCAATACGGGGGACAGATCCTACGAGCAGTACTTC
TRBV2,-,-,TRBJ2-7,CASNGQLTYEQYF,TGTGCCAGCAATGGACAGTTAACCTACGAGCAGTACTTC
TRBV6-4,-,-,TRBJ2-2,CASSDSWGSNTGELFF,TGTGCCAGCAGTGACTCCTGGGGGTCGAACACCGGGGAGCTGTTTTTT
TRBV19,-,-,TRBJ1-5,CASSTLQVDQPQHF,TGTGCCAGTAGTACCTTACAGGTAGATCAGCCCCAGCATTTT
TRBV7-6,-,-,TRBJ1-6,CASSPELNSPLHF,TGTGCCAGCAGCCCAGAACTGAATTCACCCCTCCACTTT
TRBV9,-,-,TRBJ1-6,CASSVDVGKGSPLHF,TGTGCCAGCAGCGTAGATGTAGGGAAGGGTTCACCCCTCCACTTT
TRBV5-1,-,once,TRBJ2-7,CASSYGQNYEQYF,TGCGCCAGCAGCTACGGTCAGAACTACGAGCAGTACTTC
TRBV11-2,-,-,TRBJ1-3,CASSAGIPPGNTIYF,TGTGCCAGCAGCGCAGGAATCCCGCCGGGAAACACCATATATTTT
TRBV6-2/TRBV6-3,-,-,TRBJ1-5,CASSYRTFYSNQPQHF,TGTGCCAGCAGTTACAGGACATTTTATAGCAATCAGCCCCAGCATTTT
TRBV5-8,-,-,TRBJ2-7,CASSRHRVQSYEQYF,TGTGCCAGCAGCCGGCACAGGGTCCAGTCCTACGAGCAGTACTTC
TRBV5-1,TRBD1,-,TRBJ2-7,CASSVPPGQGYEQYF,TGCGCCAGCAGCGTCCCCCCGGGACAGGGATACGAGCAGTACTTC
TRBV10-2,-,-,TRBJ1-5,CASKSGTVSNQPQHF,TGCGCCAGCAAATCCGGGACGGTTAGCAATCAGCCCCAGCATTTT
TRBV19,-,-,TRBJ2-5,CASSIVWQETQYF,TGTGCCAGTAGTATCGTCTGGCAAGAGACCCAGTACTTC
TRBV5-6,TRBD1,once,TRBJ2-7,CASSLTGIEQYF,TGTGCCAGCAGCCTGACAGGGATCGAGCAGTACTTC
TRBV6-5,TRBD1,-,TRBJ1-1,CASSFRPGGVNTEAFF,TGTGCCAGCAGTTTCAGGCCAGGGGGCGTCAACACTGAAGCTTTCTTT
TRBV19,-,few,TRBJ1-1,CASSIFRTNTEAFF,TGTGCCAGTAGTATTTTCAGGACGAACACTGAAGCTTTCTTT